Each of the 22 T cell receptor beta chains below was sequenced from the same sample in a study of identical twins. TCRdb re-derived calls from the 5' RACE reads in MiXCR, one entry per CDR3 protein. Among some 500,000 distinct CDR3 sequences listed, 14% were seen once. These records were also assigned to another study, of yellow fever vaccine responses in identical twins.

What was sequenced was CD4+ T cells sorted from blood. The receptors derive from a woman between 18 and 30 years old in good health.

This clonotype was observed many times. V and J are TRBV12-3 or TRBV12-4 and TRBJ2-3; the D gene is possibly TRBD2 (5 bases). The CDR3 length is 13 residues. Between the trimmed V and J ends, which lost 6 bases and 0 bases, there was a span of 7 bases. The CDR3 sequence is CASRRESTDTQYF. The CDR3 DNA is TGTGCCAGCAGAAGGGAGAGCACAGATACGCAGTATTTT.

Only a few counts were recorded for this clonotype. This sequence joins TRBV12-3 or TRBV12-4 and TRBJ2-1; D might be TRBD2 (5 bases). The V and J ends lost 1 base and 9 bases respectively, with 10 bases between them. The CDR3 runs 13 residues. The CDR3 loop reads CASSLGGSGEQFF. CDR3 nucleotides: TGTGCCAGCAGTTTAGGAGGGTCGGGTGAGCAGTTCTTC.

This sequence joins TRBV10-3 and TRBJ2-3; TRBD2 is a possible D gene (6 bases). V shed 8 bases and J shed 1 base, with 13 bases lying between them. Germline V gives CDR1 ENHRY, CDR2 SYGVKD. CDR3 size: 14 residues. The CDR3 protein is CAIGGLGGTDTQYF. The CDR3 nucleotides read TGTGCCATCGGGGGGTTAGGGGGCACAGATACGCAGTATTTT.

The CDR3 spells CATSDLKAGVDRETQYF. Written as DNA, the CDR3 is TGTGCCACCAGTGATTTGAAGGCGGGAGTAGACAGGGAGACCCAGTACTTC. The chain uses TRBV24-1 and TRBJ2-5; D is perhaps TRBD2 (7 bases). V was shortened by 0 bases and J by 5 bases, with 18 bases between the two germline ends. The CDR3 consists of 17 residues. Per germline, CDR1 KGHDR and CDR2 SFDVKD.

The chain has TRBV20-1 and TRBJ2-1; the match to TRBD2 covers 14 bases. The CDR3 has 14 residues. Per germline, CDR1 DFQATT and CDR2 SNEGSKA (reference sequence). V trimming: 6 bases; J trimming: 8 bases; junction bases outside the gene matches: 6. The CDR3 reads CSAPGTSGSDEQFF. CDR3 DNA: TGCAGTGCCCCCGGGACTAGCGGGAGCGATGAGCAGTTCTTC.

J is TRBJ1-6 and V is TRBV7-2, with a weak D call TRBD1 (6 bases). With 3 bases removed from V and 7 bases from J, the gap between germline ends came to 16 bases. CDR3 length: 16 residues. The germline gives CDR1 SGHTA, CDR2 FQGNSA. As DNA, the CDR3 is TGTGCCAGCAGCTTCGTGGACAGTCCATTGAATTCACCCCTCCACTTT. Translated, it gives CASSFVDSPLNSPLHF.

This clonotype was detected only a few times. CDR3 region: CASRDSVGLGGYTF. The DNA of the CDR3 is TGTGCCAGCAGGGACAGCGTAGGGTTGGGTGGCTACACCTTC. The chain links TRBV28 to TRBJ1-2; D perhaps matches TRBD1 (6 bases). Looked up from germline, CDR1 is MDHEN and CDR2 is SYDVKM. There are 14 residues in the CDR3. The V end lost 6 bases, the J end lost 7 bases, and 18 bases lay between the germline ends.

This chain uses TRBV7-3 with TRBJ2-6, with 9 positions matching TRBD1. The V segment lost 1 base and the J segment 4 bases; nucleotides outside the gene matches: 5. CDR1 SGHTA and CDR2 FQGTGA come from the germline V gene. This CDR3 comprises 17 residues. This CDR3 reads CASSLRTGVSGANVLTF. CDR3 DNA: TGTGCCAGCAGCTTAAGGACAGGGGTTTCCGGGGCCAACGTCCTGACTTTC.

A few counts support this clonotype. The genes are TRBV24-1 and TRBJ2-3; D might be TRBD1 or TRBD2, each matching 6 bases. Trimming took off 5 bases at V and 3 bases at J, with 8 bases between the two ends. This CDR3 is built from 13 residues. Germline loops: CDR1 KGHDR, CDR2 SFDVKD. The CDR3 sequence: CATSAGATDTQYF. The CDR3 nucleotides read TGTGCCACCAGTGCGGGGGCGACAGATACGCAGTATTTT.

This clonotype was counted many times. The chain couples TRBV20-1 to TRBJ2-7; D remains unclear. Germline V gene data show CDR1 as DFQATT and CDR2 as SNEGSKA (reference sequence). The V gene lost 0 bases and the J gene lost 6 bases, with 6 bases spanning the gap. This CDR3 spans 11 amino acids. The CDR3 region is CSARELSEQYF. CDR3 coding DNA: TGCAGTGCTAGAGAGTTATCCGAGCAGTACTTC.

This chain uses TRBV29-1 with TRBJ1-1; D is uncertain. Looked up from germline, CDR1 is SQVTM and CDR2 is ANQGSEA. The CDR3 consists of 12 residues. Trimming left V 1 base short and J 6 bases short, with 9 bases between. DNA of the CDR3: TGCAGCGTTGAAGCCTACACCGCTGAAGCTTTCTTT. This encodes CSVEAYTAEAFF.

Only a few counts were recorded for this clonotype. V gene TRBV28 combines with J gene TRBJ2-1, with 11 bases lining up with TRBD2. The germline V gene encodes CDR1 MDHEN and CDR2 SYDVKM. V dropped 7 bases and J dropped 3; count of bases not matched to a gene: 5. This CDR3 is built from 15 residues. The CDR3 loop reads CASTNSGGVYNEQFF. Written as DNA, the CDR3 is TGTGCCAGCACAAATAGCGGGGGGGTCTACAATGAGCAGTTCTTC.

CDR3 DNA sequence: TGTGCCTGGGCAGGACAGCGGGAAGCTTTCTTT. Amino acid sequence: CAWAGQREAFF. The chain employs TRBV30 and TRBJ1-1, with a weak D call TRBD1 (6 bases). V lost 5 bases and J 8 bases, leaving 12 bases between the germline ends. Germline V CDR1 and CDR2: GTSNPN, SVGIG (reference sequence). This CDR3 contains 11 residues.

The V and J genes are TRBV18 and TRBJ2-1; 11 nucleotides agree with TRBD2. The CDR3 extends over 19 amino acids. Germline V gene data show CDR1 as KGHSH and CDR2 as LQKENI. V trimming: 5 bases; J trimming: 7 bases; junction bases outside the gene matches: 19. CDR3 in amino acids: CASSSLPGTSGRIENEQFF. In DNA form, the CDR3 reads TGTGCCAGCTCATCGCTTCCGGGGACTAGCGGTCGAATTGAGAATGAGCAGTTCTTC.

This clonotype was found a few times. The rearrangement uses TRBV7-9 and TRBJ2-1; weak D call: TRBD2 (6 bases). V lost 5 bases, J lost 4 bases, and 18 bases lay in between. Germline CDR1 SEHNR, CDR2 FQNEAQ (reference sequence). The CDR3 runs to 16 residues. CDR3 sequence reads: CASSRYYRDFYNEQFF. In DNA form, the CDR3 reads TGTGCCAGCAGCCGATATTACCGGGACTTTTACAATGAGCAGTTCTTC.

The chain joins TRBV5-6 to TRBJ2-3; TRBD1 matches 10 bases. In germline, CDR1 is SGHDT, CDR2 YYEEEE. This CDR3 region has 16 residues. V lost 4 bases to trimming and J lost 0 bases; unmatched junction nucleotides: 5. In DNA, the CDR3 is TGTGCCAGCAGCCCTGACAGGGGGCGAAGCACAGATACGCAGTATTTT. It is translated as CASSPDRGRSTDTQYF.

This sequence joins TRBV12-3 or TRBV12-4 and TRBJ2-7, with 12 bases fitting TRBD2. The ends lost 5 bases at V and 3 bases at J; junction bases unmatched: 11. This CDR3 is built from 17 residues. CDR3 in amino acids: CASSLGLAGDIRYEQYF. For the CDR3, the DNA is TGTGCCAGCAGTCTGGGACTAGCGGGTGACATCCGCTACGAGCAGTACTTC.

There are a few counts of this clonotype. V is TRBV12-3 or TRBV12-4 and J is TRBJ1-1; possibly TRBD1 for D (6 bases). The CDR3 consists of 16 residues. V was clipped by 1 base and J by 3 bases, with 15 bases between them. For the CDR3, the DNA is TGTGCCAGCAGTTTAGGGCAGGGGTTTATCGACACTGAAGCTTTCTTT. This codes for CASSLGQGFIDTEAFF.

This clonotype was seen only a few times. The chain combines TRBV24-1 with TRBJ2-3, with a weak D call TRBD2 (6 bases). Trimming removed 3 bases from V and 1 base from J, with 16 bases in between. This CDR3 comprises 17 residues. Germline lookup yields CDR1 KGHDR and CDR2 SFDVKD. The CDR3 loop is CATSDRARGGGTDTQYF. DNA for the CDR3: TGTGCCACCAGTGATCGGGCTCGTGGAGGGGGCACAGATACGCAGTATTTT.

This clonotype showed up just a few times. V usage is TRBV6-1 and J usage is TRBJ1-3; no firm D call. The CDR3 has 13 residues. Per the germline V gene, CDR1 is MNHNS and CDR2 is SASEGT. Trimming pared 6 bases from V and 4 bases from J, leaving 10 bases between. This CDR3 reads CASRWAGGNTIYF. The DNA of the CDR3 is TGTGCCAGCAGGTGGGCAGGAGGAAACACCATATATTTT.

In its sample, this clonotype was seen a few times. This chain connects TRBV5-4 to TRBJ2-4; D is unresolved. Germline CDR1 reads SGHNT; CDR2 reads YYREEE (reference sequence). V was cut by 1 base and J by 0 bases, with 11 bases left in between. This CDR3 has 16 residues. Written as DNA, the CDR3 is TGTGCCAGCAGCTTGAAAAGTACTACAGCCAAAAACATTCAGTACTTC. Its translation is CASSLKSTTAKNIQYF.

The chain links TRBV6-1 to TRBJ2-1; TRBD1 agrees at 10 bases. J gave up 9 bases and V 7 bases, and 15 bases lay outside the gene matches. Germline assignment: CDR1 MNHNS and CDR2 SASEGT. The CDR3 totals 16 residues. Here the CDR3 reads CASTKGRTGGLSEQFF. The CDR3 DNA follows: TGTGCCAGCACCAAAGGCCGGACAGGGGGTCTCAGTGAGCAGTTCTTC.